This paragraph covers one T cell receptor beta chain sequence. CDR3 size: 17 residues. Deletions cut 0 bases from V and 0 bases from J, with 12 bases between. Germline lookup yields CDR1 SGHNT and CDR2 YENEEA. This entry belongs to a study of blood T cell repertoires in COVID-19. Study as a whole: Samples of COVID-19 (acute and convalescent) were obtained from the United States, Italy and Spain. PBMCs, B-cell-depleted T cells, or T cells were the source of the cDNA or gDNA that made up the material.

Authors' processing steps: Amplified reference gene primers provided the basis for estimating nucleated cell counts. The table came from immunoSEQ multiplex PCR; TCRdb's copy has only in-frame clones and leaves some out. Clone size and V and J calls were adopted from that table, with D and trimming inferred from the DNA. This table has 200,000 to 250,000 clones, around nine tenths appearing once. One Seattle source followed patients from active infection through their disease course. The sequence was obtained from a young man with COVID-19, enrolled during active disease. Sequenced: peripheral blood. V is TRBV11-3 and J is TRBJ1-5, with a possible D match to TRBD1 (6 bases). The CDR3: CASSLEGQTLSNQPQHF. CDR3 nucleotides: TGTGCCAGCAGCTTAGAAGGACAGACTCTTAGCAATCAGCCCCAGCATTTT.